This TCR beta chain was recovered during a study of human T cells and chemical hapten exposure. Study-wide background: After 6 days, upper back 0.01% DPC patch tests were scored. Cases of alopecia areata, totalis or universalis occurred in a predominantly female patient group. Minor pooled library volume differences mainly drove per-sample TCR yield variation.

This CDR3 is built from 19 residues. From germline, CDR1 is LGHNA and CDR2 YSLEER. V trimming: 3 bases; J trimming: 4 bases; junction bases outside the gene matches: 17. The time point: patch test 2, 6 weeks after DPC sensitization. Regarding treatment: therapeutic diphenylcyclopropenone sensitization with weekly scalp DPC. TCRdb recomputed calls from the RACE reads with MiXCR, one row per CDR3 protein. Found here are 73,000 or so distinct CDR3 sequences, 8.5% of them singletons; the top ten hold 3% to 4.5%. The receptor was isolated from a woman between 45 and 60 years old with alopecia areata. Some clones in this sample may be carry-over from other donors' samples. The J gene is TRBJ2-3, the V gene TRBV4-3; 9 nucleotides match TRBD2. This specimen consisted of whole blood, obtained in connection with sensitization to the hapten diphenylcyclopropenone (DPC). CDR3 DNA sequence: TGCGCCAGCAGCCAGCTCGCCGGGGGAGCGGGAGGTGGGGCAGATACGCAGTATTTT. Residues: CASSQLAGGAGGGADTQYF.